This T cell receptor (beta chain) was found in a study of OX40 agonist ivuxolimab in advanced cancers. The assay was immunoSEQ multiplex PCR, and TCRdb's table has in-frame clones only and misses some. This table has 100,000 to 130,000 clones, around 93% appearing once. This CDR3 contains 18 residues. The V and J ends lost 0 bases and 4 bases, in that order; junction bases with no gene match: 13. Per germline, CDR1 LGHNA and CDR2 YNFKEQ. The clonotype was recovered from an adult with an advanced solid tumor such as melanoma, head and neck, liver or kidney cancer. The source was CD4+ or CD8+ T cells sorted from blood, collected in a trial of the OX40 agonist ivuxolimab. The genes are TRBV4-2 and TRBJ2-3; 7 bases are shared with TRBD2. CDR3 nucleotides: TGTGCCAGCAGCCAAGATAGAATAGCGGGTTCGGCGGCAGATACGCAGTATTTT. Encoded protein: CASSQDRIAGSAADTQYF.